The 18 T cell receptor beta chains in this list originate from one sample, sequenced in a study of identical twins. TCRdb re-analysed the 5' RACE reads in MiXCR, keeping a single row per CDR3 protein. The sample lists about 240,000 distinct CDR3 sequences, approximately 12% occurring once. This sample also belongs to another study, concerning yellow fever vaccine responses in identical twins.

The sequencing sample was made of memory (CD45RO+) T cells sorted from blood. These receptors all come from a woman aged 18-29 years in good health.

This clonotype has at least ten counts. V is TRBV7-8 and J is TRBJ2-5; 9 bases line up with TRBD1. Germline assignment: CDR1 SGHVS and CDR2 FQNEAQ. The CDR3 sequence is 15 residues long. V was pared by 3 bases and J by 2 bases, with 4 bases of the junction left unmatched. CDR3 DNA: TGTGCCAGCAGCTTGGGACAGGGCGAGCAAGAGACCCAGTACTTC. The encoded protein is CASSLGQGEQETQYF.

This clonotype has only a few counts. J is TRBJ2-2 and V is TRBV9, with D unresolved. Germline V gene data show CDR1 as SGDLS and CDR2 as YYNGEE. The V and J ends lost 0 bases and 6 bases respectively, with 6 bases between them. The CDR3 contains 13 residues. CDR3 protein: CASSVVEAGELFF. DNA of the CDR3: TGTGCCAGCAGCGTAGTTGAGGCCGGGGAGCTGTTTTTT.

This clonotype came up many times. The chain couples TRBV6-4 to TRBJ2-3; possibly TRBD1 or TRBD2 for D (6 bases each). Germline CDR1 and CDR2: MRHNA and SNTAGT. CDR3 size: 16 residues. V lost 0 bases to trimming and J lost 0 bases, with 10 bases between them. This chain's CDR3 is CASSDSGGGSTDTQYF. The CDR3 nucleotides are TGTGCCAGCAGTGACTCTGGAGGGGGGAGCACAGATACGCAGTATTTT.

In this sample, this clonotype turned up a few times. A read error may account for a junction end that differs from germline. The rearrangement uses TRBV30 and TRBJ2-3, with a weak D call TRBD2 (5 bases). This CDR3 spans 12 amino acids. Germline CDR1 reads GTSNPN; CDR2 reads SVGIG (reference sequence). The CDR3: CAGSSPPNTQYF. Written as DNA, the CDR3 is TGTGCCGGGAGTTCTCCGCCGAATACGCAGTATTTT.

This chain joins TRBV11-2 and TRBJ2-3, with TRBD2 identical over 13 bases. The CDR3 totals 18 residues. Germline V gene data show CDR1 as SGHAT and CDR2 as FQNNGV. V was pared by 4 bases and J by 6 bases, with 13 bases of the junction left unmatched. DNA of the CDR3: TGTGCCAGCAGCTCACCCAACCCGGGACTAGCGGGGTTGGATACGCAGTATTTT. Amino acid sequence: CASSSPNPGLAGLDTQYF.

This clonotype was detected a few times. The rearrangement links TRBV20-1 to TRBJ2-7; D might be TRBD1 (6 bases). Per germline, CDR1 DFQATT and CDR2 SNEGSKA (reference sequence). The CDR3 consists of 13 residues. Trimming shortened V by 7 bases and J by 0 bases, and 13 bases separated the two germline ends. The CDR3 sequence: CSVGGETSYEQYF. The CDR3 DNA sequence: TGCAGTGTAGGGGGTGAAACCTCCTACGAGCAGTACTTC.

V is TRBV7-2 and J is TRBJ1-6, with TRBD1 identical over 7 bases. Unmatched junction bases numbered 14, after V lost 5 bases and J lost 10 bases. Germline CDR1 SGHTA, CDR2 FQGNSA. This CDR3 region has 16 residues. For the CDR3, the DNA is TGTGCCAGCAGCACCCAGACAGGGAAAAGGGACTCACCCCTCCACTTT. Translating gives CASSTQTGKRDSPLHF.

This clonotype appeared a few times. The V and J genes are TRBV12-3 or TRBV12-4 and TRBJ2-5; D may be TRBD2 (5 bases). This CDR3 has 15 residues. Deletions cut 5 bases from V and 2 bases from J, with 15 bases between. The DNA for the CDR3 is TGTGCCAGCAGTACCAGATTAGGAGGACAAGAGACCCAGTACTTC. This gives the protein CASSTRLGGQETQYF.

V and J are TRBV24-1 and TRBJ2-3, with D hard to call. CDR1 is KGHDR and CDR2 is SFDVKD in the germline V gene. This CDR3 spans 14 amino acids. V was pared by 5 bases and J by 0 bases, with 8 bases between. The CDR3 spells CATSGAGSTDTQYF. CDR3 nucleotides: TGTGCCACCAGTGGTGCAGGAAGCACAGATACGCAGTATTTT.

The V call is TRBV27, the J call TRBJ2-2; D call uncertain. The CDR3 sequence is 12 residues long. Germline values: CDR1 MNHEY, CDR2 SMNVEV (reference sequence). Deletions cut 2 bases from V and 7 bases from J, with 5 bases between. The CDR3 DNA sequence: TGTGCCAGCAGTTTACAATTCGGGGAGCTGTTTTTT. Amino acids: CASSLQFGELFF.

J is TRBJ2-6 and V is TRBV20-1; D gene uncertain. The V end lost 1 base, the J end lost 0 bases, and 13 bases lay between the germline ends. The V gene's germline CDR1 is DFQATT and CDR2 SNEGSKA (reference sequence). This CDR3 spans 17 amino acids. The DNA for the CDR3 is TGCAGTGCTAGAGGGCGCTTAATGAGCTCTGGGGCCAACGTCCTGACTTTC. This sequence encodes CSARGRLMSSGANVLTF.

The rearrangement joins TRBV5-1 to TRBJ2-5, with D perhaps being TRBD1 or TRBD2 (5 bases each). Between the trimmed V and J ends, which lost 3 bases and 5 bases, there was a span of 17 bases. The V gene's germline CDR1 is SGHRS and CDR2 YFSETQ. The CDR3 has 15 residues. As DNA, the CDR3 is TGCGCCAGCAGCTCGGATGGTACGGGGCAGGAGACCCAGTACTTC. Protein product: CASSSDGTGQETQYF.

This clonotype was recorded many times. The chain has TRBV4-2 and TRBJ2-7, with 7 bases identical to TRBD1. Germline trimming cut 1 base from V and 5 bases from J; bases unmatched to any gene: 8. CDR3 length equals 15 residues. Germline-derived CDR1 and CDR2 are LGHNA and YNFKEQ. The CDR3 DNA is TGTGCCAGCAGCCAAGTGGCTACAGGGACAGACGAGCAGTACTTC. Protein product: CASSQVATGTDEQYF.

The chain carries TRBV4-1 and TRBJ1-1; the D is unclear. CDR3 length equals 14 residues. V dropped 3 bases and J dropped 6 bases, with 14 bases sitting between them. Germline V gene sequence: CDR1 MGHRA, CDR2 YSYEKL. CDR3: CASSHIGGFAEAFF. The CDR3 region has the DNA TGCGCCAGCAGCCACATAGGAGGGTTCGCTGAAGCTTTCTTT.

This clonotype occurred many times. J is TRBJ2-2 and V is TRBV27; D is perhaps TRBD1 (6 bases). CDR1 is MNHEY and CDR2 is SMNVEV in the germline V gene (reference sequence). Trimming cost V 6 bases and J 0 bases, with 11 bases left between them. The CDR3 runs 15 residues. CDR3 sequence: CASRDRQANTGELFF. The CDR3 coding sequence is TGTGCCAGCAGAGATAGACAGGCGAACACCGGGGAGCTGTTTTTT.

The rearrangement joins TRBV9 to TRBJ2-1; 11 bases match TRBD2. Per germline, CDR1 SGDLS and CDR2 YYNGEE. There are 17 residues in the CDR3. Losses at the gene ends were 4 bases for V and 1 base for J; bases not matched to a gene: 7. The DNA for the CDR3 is TGTGCCAGCAGCCCTGGGACTAGCGGTCGATCCTACAATGAGCAGTTCTTC. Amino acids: CASSPGTSGRSYNEQFF. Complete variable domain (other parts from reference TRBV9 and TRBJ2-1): DSGVTQTPKHLITATGQRVTLRCSPRSGDLSVYWYQQSLDQGLQFLIQYYNGEERAKGNILERFSAQQFPDLHSELNLSSLELGDSALYFCASSPGTSGRSYNEQFFGPGTRLTVL.

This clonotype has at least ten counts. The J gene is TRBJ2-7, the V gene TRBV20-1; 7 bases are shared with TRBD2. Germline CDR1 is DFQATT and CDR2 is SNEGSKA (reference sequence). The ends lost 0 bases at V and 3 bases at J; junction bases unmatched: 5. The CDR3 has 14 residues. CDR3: CSARESGIHYEQYF. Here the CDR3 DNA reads TGCAGTGCTAGAGAAAGCGGGATCCACTACGAGCAGTACTTC.

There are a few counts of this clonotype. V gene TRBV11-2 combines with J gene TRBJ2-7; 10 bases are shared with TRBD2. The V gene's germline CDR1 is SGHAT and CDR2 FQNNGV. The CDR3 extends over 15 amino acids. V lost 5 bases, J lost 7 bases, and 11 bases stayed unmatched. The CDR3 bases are TGTGCCAGCAGCCTTCTAGCGGGGGCGGGGGGAGAGCAGTACTTC. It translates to CASSLLAGAGGEQYF.